The next 17 T cell receptor beta chains were all read from a single sample in a study of shared clonotypes between healthy human individuals. Naive CD8 cells lacked CD45RO and underwent positive selection for CCR7, leaving out terminally differentiated effector memory CD45RA+ cells. Clones were sequenced by immunoSEQ multiplex PCR, and TCRdb holds only the in-frame ones, with some missing. Of roughly 2,000,000 clones listed, 90% to 95% are singletons. Material for sequencing was naive CD8+ T cells from PBMCs. The receptors originated from a man between 18 and 29 years old in good health. Some clones in this sample may be carry-over from other donors' samples.

The chain is built from TRBV5-1 and TRBJ2-5; TRBD1 or TRBD2 may be the D gene (6 bases each). Trimming shortened V by 1 base and J by 0 bases, and 13 bases separated the two germline ends. CDR3 size: 16 residues. Looked up from germline, CDR1 is SGHRS and CDR2 is YFSETQ. The CDR3 bases are TGCGCCAGCAGCTTGAGGGGGGACGGTTACCAAGAGACCCAGTACTTC. This codes for CASSLRGDGYQETQYF.

This chain joins TRBV5-6 and TRBJ1-4; D unresolved. The V and J ends lost 4 bases and 6 bases respectively, with 16 bases between them. Germline V gene data show CDR1 as SGHDT and CDR2 as YYEEEE. The CDR3 is made up of 15 amino acids. The CDR3 is CASSLFERRDEKLFF. DNA for the CDR3: TGTGCCAGCAGCCTATTCGAACGGCGGGATGAAAAACTGTTTTTT. Looking up the rest from reference TRBV5-6 and TRBJ1-4 gives the full variable domain: DAGVTQSPTHLIKTRGQQVTLRCSPKSGHDTVSWYQQALGQGPQFIFQYYEEEERQRGNFPDRFSGHQFPNYSSELNVNALLLGDSALYLCASSLFERRDEKLFFGSGTQLSVL.

The V call is TRBV11-2, the J call TRBJ2-2; D is perhaps TRBD2 (6 bases). CDR3 length equals 14 residues. Germline V gives CDR1 SGHAT, CDR2 FQNNGV. Trimming pared 7 bases from V and 6 bases from J, leaving 15 bases between. CDR3 sequence (DNA): TGTGCCAGCACCTCCTTAGGAGGGGCCGGGGAGCTGTTTTTT. This encodes CASTSLGGAGELFF.

V and J are TRBV2 and TRBJ1-3; 8 bases match TRBD1. J was trimmed by 2 bases and V by 8 bases; bases with no gene match: 8. Germline V gene data show CDR1 as SNHLY and CDR2 as FYNNEI. The CDR3 covers 15 residues. CDR3 DNA: TGTGCCAGCGTCCTCGGCAGGGGGCCTGGAAACACCATATATTTT. It specifies CASVLGRGPGNTIYF.

This chain joins TRBV19 and TRBJ2-1; D tentatively reads TRBD1 or TRBD2 (7 bases each). Germline loops: CDR1 LNHDA, CDR2 SQIVND (reference sequence). V lost 5 bases to trimming and J lost 6 bases, with 14 bases between them. The CDR3 covers 14 residues. CDR3 DNA sequence: TGTGCCAGTAGTCAGGGGGGGAGATTCAATGAGCAGTTCTTC. Protein: CASSQGGRFNEQFF.

CDR3 sequence: CASSLAAGEGGNQPQHF. The CDR3 DNA follows: TGTGCCAGCAGCTTAGCGGCGGGGGAAGGGGGCAATCAGCCCCAGCATTTT. The V and J genes are TRBV7-6 and TRBJ1-5; possible D gene TRBD1, 5 bases. The length of the CDR3 is 17 residues. Germline CDR1 SGHVS, CDR2 FNYEAQ. Trimming removed 0 bases from V and 2 bases from J, with 14 bases in between.

With regard to this clone: Within the sample, other DNA sequences also encode this same CDR3. This sequence joins TRBV7-9 and TRBJ2-7, with a weak D call TRBD1 (6 bases). This CDR3 comprises 12 residues. The V gene's germline CDR1 is SEHNR and CDR2 FQNEAQ (reference sequence). V lost 3 bases, J lost 5 bases, and 8 bases lay in between. The CDR3 DNA sequence: TGTGCCAGCAGCTTGGCAGGGGACGAGCAGTACTTC. It translates to CASSLAGDEQYF.

This clone was recorded only once. V gene TRBV19 combines with J gene TRBJ2-1, with 8 bases fitting TRBD1. CDR1 and CDR2 (germline): LNHDA, SQIVND (reference sequence). V shed 4 bases, J shed 6 bases, and the junction held 5 bases outside the gene matches. This CDR3 region has 14 residues. The CDR3 DNA is TGTGCCAGTAGTAACAGGGGGTCACCCAATGAGCAGTTCTTC. Amino acids: CASSNRGSPNEQFF.

This sequence joins TRBV9 and TRBJ2-3; 8 nucleotides match TRBD2. The ends lost 4 bases at V and 2 bases at J; junction bases unmatched: 9. The CDR3 extends over 16 amino acids. Germline V gene sequence: CDR1 SGDLS, CDR2 YYNGEE. CDR3 in amino acids: CASSLRAGGITDTQYF. The DNA for the CDR3 is TGTGCCAGCAGCTTGCGTGCGGGAGGCATCACAGATACGCAGTATTTT.

The rearrangement joins TRBV7-9 to TRBJ1-2; no definite D call. Trimming took 5 bases from V and 1 from J, leaving 14 bases between them. The CDR3 sequence is 15 residues long. Germline CDR1 SEHNR, CDR2 FQNEAQ (reference sequence). The CDR3 bases are TGTGCCAGCAGCACGACCGTCGGCAGTAACTATGGCTACACCTTC. Its translation is CASSTTVGSNYGYTF.

V usage is TRBV7-9 and J usage is TRBJ2-3; maybe TRBD1 (6 bases). CDR3 size: 15 residues. The germline gives CDR1 SEHNR, CDR2 FQNEAQ (reference sequence). V lost 5 bases, J lost 2 bases, and 14 bases lay in between. CDR3 residues: CASSPVGHNTDTQYF. As DNA, the CDR3 is TGTGCCAGCAGCCCCGTGGGACACAACACAGATACGCAGTATTTT.

The chain employs TRBV5-1 and TRBJ1-2, with 12 bases identical to TRBD1. Germline V gives CDR1 SGHRS, CDR2 YFSETQ. V lost 3 bases to trimming and J lost 8 bases; unmatched junction nucleotides: 5. The CDR3 sequence is 14 residues long. The CDR3 region is CASSSQGTGGGYTF. The CDR3 DNA is TGCGCCAGCAGCTCCCAAGGGACAGGGGGCGGCTACACCTTC.

V is TRBV27 and J is TRBJ2-3; D is undetermined. The germline V and J ends were trimmed by 4 bases and 5 bases, with 16 bases remaining between them. The CDR3 runs 15 residues. The V gene's germline CDR1 is MNHEY and CDR2 SMNVEV (reference sequence). This chain's CDR3 is CASSSRPGSEDTQYF. The CDR3 DNA reads TGTGCCAGCAGTTCCCGCCCGGGTTCAGAAGATACGCAGTATTTT.

CDR3 sequence: CSVESSVGRPRSYTF. DNA of the CDR3: TGCAGCGTTGAAAGTAGTGTTGGGCGGCCGAGGAGCTACACCTTC. V gene TRBV29-1 combines with J gene TRBJ1-2, with no clear D. The CDR3 covers 15 residues. V was cut by 2 bases and J by 9 bases, with 22 bases left in between. Germline-derived CDR1 and CDR2 are SQVTM and ANQGSEA.

The chain links TRBV5-4 to TRBJ2-7; D is unclear. V was shortened by 4 bases and J by 6 bases, with 8 bases between the two germline ends. The CDR3 has 11 residues. Looked up from germline, CDR1 is SGHNT and CDR2 is YYREEE (reference sequence). The CDR3 region has the DNA TGTGCCAGCAGCACCGTAGGCGAGCAGTACTTC. Translating gives CASSTVGEQYF.

This clone appeared a single time. The genes are TRBV7-9 and TRBJ2-1; 8 positions match TRBD1. The CDR3 spans 14 residues. Losses at the gene ends were 7 bases for V and 4 bases for J; bases not matched to a gene: 6. Per the germline V gene, CDR1 is SEHNR and CDR2 is FQNEAQ (reference sequence). In DNA, the CDR3 is TGTGCCAGCATCCTACAGGGGGGTTACAATGAGCAGTTCTTC. It yields the protein CASILQGGYNEQFF.

The V call is TRBV11-2, the J call TRBJ2-2; 7 bases fit TRBD1. CDR1 and CDR2 (germline): SGHAT, FQNNGV. CDR3 length: 14 amino acids. The trim removed 5 bases at V and 6 bases at J, leaving 6 bases unmatched. Written as DNA, the CDR3 is TGTGCCAGCAGCCCCCGAGGACAGGCCGGGGAGCTGTTTTTT. Protein product: CASSPRGQAGELFF.